The 26 T cell receptor beta chains below all came from one sample that was sequenced in a study of blood T cell repertoires in COVID-19. Measured with immunoSEQ multiplex PCR; TCRdb has only the in-frame clones, and not every one. The sample records about 240,000 clones, about 80% being singletons. Sequenced input: peripheral blood. These TCRs come from an elderly woman with acute or convalescent COVID-19.

The chain uses TRBV6-5 and TRBJ2-7; D may be TRBD2 (7 bases). The CDR3 consists of 15 residues. Germline V lookup: CDR1 MNHEY, CDR2 SVGAGI. V was pared by 2 bases and J by 2 bases, with 13 bases between. CDR3 in amino acids: CASSYDGRGAYEQYF. In DNA, the CDR3 is TGTGCCAGCAGTTACGATGGGAGGGGGGCCTACGAGCAGTACTTC.

This clone occurred a few times. The rearrangement links TRBV29-1 to TRBJ2-5, with D possibly TRBD2 on 6 matching bases. Trimming took off 6 bases at V and 7 bases at J, with 15 bases between the two ends. The CDR3 runs to 12 residues. Germline V gives CDR1 SQVTM, CDR2 ANQGSEA. CDR3 coding DNA: TGCAGCGTGCGGGACGGCTCATGGACCCAGTACTTC. It codes for CSVRDGSWTQYF.

The chain carries TRBV19 and TRBJ2-5, with 10 bases fitting TRBD1. The CDR3 totals 15 residues. J gave up 5 bases and V 4 bases, and 7 bases lay outside the gene matches. The germline gives CDR1 LNHDA, CDR2 SQIVND (reference sequence). CDR3 in DNA: TGTGCCAGTAGTACATTGACAGGGGGCAGGGAGACCCAGTACTTC. This codes for CASSTLTGGRETQYF.

V is TRBV6-6 and J is TRBJ1-2, with 8 bases fitting TRBD1. This CDR3 has 14 amino acids. V dropped 5 bases and J dropped 2; count of bases not matched to a gene: 4. Per germline, CDR1 MNHNY and CDR2 SVGAGI (reference sequence). The CDR3 protein is CASSGRDRNYGYTF. DNA of the CDR3: TGTGCCAGCAGTGGTCGGGACAGGAACTATGGCTACACCTTC.

The chain joins TRBV19 to TRBJ1-2, with 9 bases identical to TRBD1. Germline CDR1 reads LNHDA; CDR2 reads SQIVND (reference sequence). CDR3 length equals 17 residues. The V segment lost 3 bases and the J segment 6 bases; nucleotides outside the gene matches: 14. The CDR3 DNA sequence: TGTGCCAGTAGTATTATGGGAACAGGGGGCGCGGCGGATGGCTACACCTTC. It specifies CASSIMGTGGAADGYTF.

This clone has more than one count but fewer than ten. The V and J genes are TRBV1 and TRBJ1-6; the D segment call TRBD1 is taken from the table without a DNA check. TRBV1 counts as a pseudogene. The CDR3 is 15 amino acids. The CDR3 protein is CTSSHATDRASPLHF. CDR3 sequence (DNA): TGCACCAGCAGCCACGCAACCGACAGGGCTTCACCCCTCCACTTT.

This clone was seen once. The genes are TRBV6-5 and TRBJ1-2; TRBD1 agrees at 9 bases. This CDR3 is built from 13 residues. Trimming removed 5 bases from V and 6 bases from J; junction bases left unmatched: 4. Per germline, CDR1 MNHEY and CDR2 SVGAGI. CDR3 amino acids: CASSRTGEDGYTF. For the CDR3, the DNA is TGTGCCAGCAGTAGGACAGGGGAGGATGGCTACACCTTC.

This clone was observed a single time. The chain employs TRBV7-9 and TRBJ1-6, with a possible D match to TRBD1 (6 bases). Germline CDR1 is SEHNR and CDR2 is FQNEAQ (reference sequence). V was cut by 1 base and J by 8 bases, with 12 bases left in between. The CDR3 extends over 15 amino acids. The DNA for the CDR3 is TGTGCCAGCAGCTTAGGGGGCAGGGGTGATTCACCCCTCCACTTT. It is translated as CASSLGGRGDSPLHF.

J is TRBJ1-6 and V is TRBV3-1 (or the pseudogene TRBV3-2), with 8 nucleotides matching TRBD1. The V and J ends lost 3 bases and 4 bases, in that order; junction bases with no gene match: 5. CDR1 is LGHDT and CDR2 is YNNKEL in the germline V gene (reference sequence). The CDR3 is made up of 16 amino acids. The CDR3 DNA is TGTGCCAGCAGCCACGACCGACAGGGGTATAATTCACCCCTCCACTTT. It specifies CASSHDRQGYNSPLHF.

V usage is TRBV28 and J usage is TRBJ1-5, with D uncertain. CDR3 size: 12 residues. Germline V gives CDR1 MDHEN, CDR2 SYDVKM. Trimming shortened V by 7 bases and J by 1 base, and 5 bases separated the two germline ends. The CDR3 here is CASTLSNQPQHF. The CDR3 coding sequence is TGTGCCAGCACCCTGAGCAATCAGCCCCAGCATTTT.

This chain connects TRBV2 to TRBJ2-2, with a weak D call TRBD1 (6 bases). The ends were cut back, 6 bases at V and 4 bases at J, with 12 bases in the middle. Germline V gene sequence: CDR1 SNHLY, CDR2 FYNNEI. This CDR3 has 14 amino acids. CDR3: CASSMTGPTGELFF. The CDR3 coding sequence is TGTGCCAGCAGCATGACAGGCCCCACCGGGGAGCTGTTTTTT. Looking up the rest from reference TRBV2 and TRBJ2-2 gives the full variable domain: EPEVTQTPSHQVTQMGQEVILRCVPISNHLYFYWYRQILGQKVEFLVSFYNNEISEKSEIFDDQFSVERPDGSNFTLKIRSTKLEDSAMYFCASSMTGPTGELFFGEGSRLTVL.

This chain links TRBV24-1 with TRBJ1-2; D ambiguous. This CDR3 is 14 amino acids long. Germline CDR1 KGHDR, CDR2 SFDVKD. The ends were cut back, 3 bases at V and 4 bases at J, with 11 bases in the middle. The chain's CDR3 is CATSDVGAVYGYTF. The CDR3 nucleotides are TGTGCCACCAGTGATGTCGGAGCGGTCTATGGCTACACCTTC.

The chain couples TRBV10-3 to TRBJ2-4; D may be TRBD2 (7 bases). Per the germline V gene, CDR1 is ENHRY and CDR2 is SYGVKD. With 6 bases removed from V and 4 bases from J, the gap between germline ends came to 13 bases. The CDR3 covers 14 residues. The CDR3: CAIREGGGKNIQYF. For the CDR3, the DNA is TGTGCCATCAGGGAGGGGGGGGGAAAAAACATTCAGTACTTC.

The chain is built from TRBV3-1 (or the pseudogene TRBV3-2) and TRBJ1-4; no clear D. This CDR3 is 14 amino acids long. V lost 0 bases, J lost 6 bases, and 8 bases lay in between. Germline-derived CDR1 and CDR2 are LGHDT and YNNKEL (reference sequence). As DNA, the CDR3 is TGTGCCAGCAGCCAAGAGGGCATTGATGAAAAACTGTTTTTT. Its translation: CASSQEGIDEKLFF.

The gene calls are TRBV28 and TRBJ1-4, with TRBD1 matching 8 bases. V lost 8 bases and J lost 5; bases outside the gene matches: 19. The CDR3 is 18 amino acids. The V gene's germline CDR1 is MDHEN and CDR2 SYDVKM. The CDR3 DNA sequence: TGTGCCAGCGGGGACAGGAGGCTGTTCAGGGGTGGGAATGAAAAACTGTTTTTT. Translating it yields CASGDRRLFRGGNEKLFF.

V usage is TRBV5-1 and J usage is TRBJ2-5; D call uncertain. The germline V gene encodes CDR1 SGHRS and CDR2 YFSETQ. With 4 bases removed from V and 5 bases from J, the gap between germline ends came to 15 bases. This CDR3 has 14 residues. CDR3 DNA sequence: TGCGCCAGCAGCCCCTCCCTAAGTTCGGAGACCCAGTACTTC. Amino acid sequence: CASSPSLSSETQYF.

V and J are TRBV5-4 and TRBJ1-6, with a possible D match to TRBD1 (6 bases). The CDR3 is made up of 14 amino acids. V lost 4 bases to trimming and J lost 9 bases, with 14 bases between them. Germline assignment: CDR1 SGHNT and CDR2 YYREEE (reference sequence). The CDR3 DNA reads as TGTGCCAGCAGCCCGGACAGCGGCGGTTCACCCCTCCACTTT. Translating gives CASSPDSGGSPLHF.

V usage is TRBV28 and J usage is TRBJ1-4; TRBD1 matches 8 bases. V dropped 7 bases and J dropped 7; count of bases not matched to a gene: 11. The CDR3 sequence is 15 residues long. Germline CDR1 is MDHEN and CDR2 is SYDVKM. The CDR3, as DNA: TGTGCCAGCACGGGGGCAGGGGGCTTTGGTGAAAAACTGTTTTTT. Encoded protein: CASTGAGGFGEKLFF.

The gene calls are TRBV30 and TRBJ1-4; possibly TRBD1 for D (5 bases). Trimming removed 4 bases at V and 10 bases at J, with 16 bases between. Germline CDR1 reads GTSNPN; CDR2 reads SVGIG (reference sequence). CDR3 length: 13 residues. The CDR3 sequence is CAWKGRELGKLFF. CDR3 sequence (DNA): TGTGCCTGGAAAGGCAGGGAATTAGGAAAACTGTTTTTT.

The sample holds a few counts of this clone. Other DNA sequences in this sample translate to the same CDR3. This sequence joins TRBV5-1 and TRBJ1-5; the D is unclear. The V and J ends lost 0 bases and 0 bases respectively, with 7 bases between them. The CDR3 runs to 15 residues. Germline loops: CDR1 SGHRS, CDR2 YFSETQ. This CDR3 is CASSLEGDSNQPQHF. The CDR3 DNA follows: TGCGCCAGCAGCTTGGAGGGAGATAGCAATCAGCCCCAGCATTTT. Full variable domain (remainder filled in from reference TRBV5-1 and TRBJ1-5): KAGVTQTPRYLIKTRGQQVTLSCSPISGHRSVSWYQQTPGQGLQFLFEYFSETQRNKGNFPGRFSGRQFSNSRSEMNVSTLELGDSALYLCASSLEGDSNQPQHFGDGTRLSIL.

The chain joins TRBV11-2 to TRBJ2-2, with 7 positions matching TRBD1. V dropped 3 bases and J dropped 4; count of bases not matched to a gene: 8. CDR3 length equals 16 residues. The V gene's germline CDR1 is SGHAT and CDR2 FQNNGV. The CDR3 bases are TGTGCCAGCAGCTTTCGAACAGGGGTAGGCACCGGGGAGCTGTTTTTT. Protein sequence: CASSFRTGVGTGELFF.

J is TRBJ2-1 and V is TRBV3-1 (or the pseudogene TRBV3-2), with D tentatively TRBD2 (5 bases). Germline lookup yields CDR1 LGHDT and CDR2 YNNKEL (reference sequence). This CDR3 has 15 amino acids. V lost 4 bases to trimming and J lost 3 bases, with 13 bases between them. The CDR3 DNA sequence: TGTGCCAGCAGCCCCCAACTAGTCAACTACAATGAGCAGTTCTTC. This gives the protein CASSPQLVNYNEQFF.

The CDR3 protein is CASSSGASTDTQYF. In DNA, the CDR3 is TGCGCCAGCAGCTCGGGAGCCTCCACAGATACGCAGTATTTT. The chain employs TRBV5-1 and TRBJ2-3, with D perhaps matching TRBD2 (6 bases). This CDR3 contains 14 residues. V was pared by 3 bases and J by 2 bases, with 10 bases between. Germline assignment: CDR1 SGHRS and CDR2 YFSETQ.

This clone was recorded only once. J is TRBJ1-2 and V is TRBV3-1 (or the pseudogene TRBV3-2), with 9 bases that match TRBD1. Germline V CDR1 and CDR2: LGHDT, YNNKEL (reference sequence). There are 15 residues in the CDR3. J was trimmed by 1 base and V by 4 bases; bases with no gene match: 4. In nucleotides, the CDR3 is TGTGCCAGCAGCCTACAGGGGGCCCTTAACTATGGCTACACCTTC. Translation gives CASSLQGALNYGYTF.

This chain uses TRBV5-1 with TRBJ2-1, with a possible D match to TRBD1 (5 bases). Per the germline V gene, CDR1 is SGHRS and CDR2 is YFSETQ. This CDR3 comprises 15 residues. Trimming removed 4 bases from V and 0 bases from J, with 11 bases in between. The CDR3 loop reads CASSSWGTSYNEQFF. The DNA of the CDR3 is TGCGCCAGCAGCAGTTGGGGCACCTCCTACAATGAGCAGTTCTTC.

V and J are TRBV27 and TRBJ1-2; TRBD1 might be the D (6 bases). V lost 4 bases and J 8 bases, leaving 17 bases between the germline ends. The CDR3 has 14 residues. The germline V gene has CDR1 MNHEY and CDR2 SMNVEV (reference sequence). Here the CDR3 reads CASSSHREGRGYTF. The CDR3 DNA reads TGTGCCAGCAGTTCTCACAGGGAAGGGCGAGGCTACACCTTC.